This T cell receptor beta chain originates from a study of control samples from healthy donors and cancer patients. Sequencing used immunoSEQ multiplex PCR; TCRdb keeps in-frame clones, though not all of them. The repertoire holds 60,000 or so clones, around 95% seen once, with 0.85% to 1.4% in the top ten. Germline values: CDR1 MDHEN, CDR2 SYDVKM. With 8 bases removed from V and 7 bases from J, the gap between germline ends came to 12 bases. CDR3 size: 12 residues. Only one count was recorded for this clone. What was sequenced was blood. The chain couples TRBV28 to TRBJ1-5; D remains unclear. The sequence came from a woman under 30 in good health. The DNA for the CDR3 is TGTGCCAGCCTACAAAGCGGGCAGCCCCAGCATTTT. Amino acids: CASLQSGQPQHF. Based on the CDR3 plus reference TRBV28 and TRBJ1-5, the full variable domain is DVKVTQSSRYLVKRTGEKVFLECVQDMDHENMFWYRQDPGLGLRLIYFSYDVKMKEKGDIPEGYSVSREKKERFSLILESASTNQTSMYLCASLQSGQPQHFGDGTRLSIL.